The clone carrying this TCR beta chain was observed many times. Its antigen is not identified. The sample is drawn from a study of early T cells in non-severe SARS-CoV-2 infection. Looking at the study overall: Chains were not paired, and sequencing was done on bulk RNA from unsorted whole blood.

Tagging with unique molecular identifiers was applied to individual cDNA molecules. MiXCR, run by TCRdb on the 5' RACE reads, gives a single entry per CDR3 protein. The data show 20,000 to 30,000 distinct CDR3 sequences, with around 5.1% seen just once and 2% to 3% held by the top ten. Study results and limitations: Reliance on VDJdb matching favored anti-spike CD8 responses; private and CD4 specificities were missed.

V lost 4 bases and J 5 bases, leaving 18 bases between the germline ends. Germline V gives CDR1 SGHVS, CDR2 FNYEAQ. The CDR3 totals 16 residues. The J gene is TRBJ1-3, the V gene TRBV7-6, with D perhaps TRBD1 (6 bases). The sequence came from an adult who was a healthcare worker with PCR-confirmed SARS-CoV-2 infection or an uninfected control (not recorded which). The sequenced sample was whole blood. In nucleotides, the CDR3 is TGTGCCAGCAGCTCCAAAACAGGGATCTGGAGAAACACCATATATTTT. It specifies CASSSKTGIWRNTIYF.